This TCR beta chain comes out of a study of T cell responses to AZD1222 COVID-19 vaccine. Per germline, CDR1 KGHDR and CDR2 SFDVKD. This CDR3 contains 16 residues. The V segment lost 0 bases and the J segment 4 bases; nucleotides outside the gene matches: 4. Remarks on this clone: Its antigen is not identified.

Study results and caveats: It should be noted that donors were predominantly white British and more often female, and clonal diversity was possibly underestimated.

Using immunoSEQ multiplex PCR, the repertoire was profiled, and TCRdb retains in-frame clones only, with some absent. The sample yields 90,000 to 100,000 clones, roughly 85% seen once. This chain joins TRBV24-1 and TRBJ2-2; 7 bases line up with TRBD2. This specimen consisted of peripheral blood, obtained on day 0 of AZD1222 vaccination. The clonotype originates from an adult in good health. This CDR3 is CATSDLRGGTTGELFF. The CDR3 DNA sequence: TGTGCCACCAGTGATTTGAGGGGAGGGACCACCGGGGAGCTGTTTTTT.